This TCR beta chain was captured in a study of T cells in Graves' hyperthyroidism and ophthalmopathy. Study details: Peripheral blood was collected at initial diagnosis, before any treatment. Study observations and caveats: Most thyroid clonotypes expanded above 0.001 were also detected in blood.

The length of the CDR3 is 17 residues. Germline V gene data show CDR1 as SGHAT and CDR2 as FQNNGV. V lost 2 bases, J lost 7 bases, and 15 bases stayed unmatched. Researchers took RNA transcripts and amplified the TCR beta CDR3 regions from them. First-round RT-PCR with HTBI primers amplified the TCR CDR3 region. MiXCR, run by TCRdb on the multiplex PCR reads, gives a single entry per CDR3 protein. The sample consists of some 500,000 distinct CDR3 sequences, 15% to 20% of them appearing once. A word on this clonotype: The antigen is unknown.

The chain uses TRBV11-2 and TRBJ2-5; 8 bases are shared with TRBD1. The sequence derives from a young woman with Graves' ophthalmopathy. The source material was blood. CDR3 bases: TGTGCCAGCAGCTTAAGTGTGGGGCAGGGGGCGCTTGGGACCCAGTACTTC. As protein: CASSLSVGQGALGTQYF.